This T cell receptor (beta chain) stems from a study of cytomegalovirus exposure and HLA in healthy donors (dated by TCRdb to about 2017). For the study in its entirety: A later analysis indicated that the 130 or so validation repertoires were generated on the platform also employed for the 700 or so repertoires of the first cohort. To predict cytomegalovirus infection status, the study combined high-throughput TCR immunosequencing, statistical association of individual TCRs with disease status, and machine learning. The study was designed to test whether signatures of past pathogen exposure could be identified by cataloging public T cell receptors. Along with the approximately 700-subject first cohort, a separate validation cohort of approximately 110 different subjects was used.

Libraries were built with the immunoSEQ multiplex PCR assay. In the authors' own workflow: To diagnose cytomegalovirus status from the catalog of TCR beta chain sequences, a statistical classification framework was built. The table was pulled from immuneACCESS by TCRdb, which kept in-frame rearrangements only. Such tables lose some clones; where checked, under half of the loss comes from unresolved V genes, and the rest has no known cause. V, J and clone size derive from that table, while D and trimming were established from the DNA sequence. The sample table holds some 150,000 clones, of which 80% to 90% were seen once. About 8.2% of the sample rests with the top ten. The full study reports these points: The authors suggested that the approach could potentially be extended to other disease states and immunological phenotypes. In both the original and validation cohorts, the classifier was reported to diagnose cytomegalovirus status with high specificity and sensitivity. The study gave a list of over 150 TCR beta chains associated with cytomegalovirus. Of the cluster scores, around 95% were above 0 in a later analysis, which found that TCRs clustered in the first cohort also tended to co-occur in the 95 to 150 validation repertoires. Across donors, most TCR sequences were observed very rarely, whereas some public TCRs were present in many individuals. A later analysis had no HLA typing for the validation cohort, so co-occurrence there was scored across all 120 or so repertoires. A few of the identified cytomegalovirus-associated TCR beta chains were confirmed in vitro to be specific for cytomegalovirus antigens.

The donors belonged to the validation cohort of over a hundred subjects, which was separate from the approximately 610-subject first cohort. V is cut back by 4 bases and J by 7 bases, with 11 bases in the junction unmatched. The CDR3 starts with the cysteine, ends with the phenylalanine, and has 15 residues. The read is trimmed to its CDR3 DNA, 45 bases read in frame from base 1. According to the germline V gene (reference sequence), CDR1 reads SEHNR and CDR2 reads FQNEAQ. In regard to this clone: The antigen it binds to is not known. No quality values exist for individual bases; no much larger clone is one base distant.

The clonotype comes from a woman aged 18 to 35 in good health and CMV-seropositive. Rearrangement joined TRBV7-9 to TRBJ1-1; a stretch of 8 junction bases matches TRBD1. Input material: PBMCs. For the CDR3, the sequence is CASSSSQGALVEAFF. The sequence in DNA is TGTGCCAGCAGCTCAAGCCAGGGGGCATTAGTTGAAGCTTTCTTT. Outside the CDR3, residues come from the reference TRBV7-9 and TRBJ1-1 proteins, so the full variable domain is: DTGVSQNPRHKITKRGQNVTFRCDPISEHNRLYWYRQTLGQGPEFLTYFQNEAQLEKSRLLSDRFSAERPKGSFSTLEIQRTEQGDSAMYLCASSSSQGALVEAFFGQGTRLTVV.